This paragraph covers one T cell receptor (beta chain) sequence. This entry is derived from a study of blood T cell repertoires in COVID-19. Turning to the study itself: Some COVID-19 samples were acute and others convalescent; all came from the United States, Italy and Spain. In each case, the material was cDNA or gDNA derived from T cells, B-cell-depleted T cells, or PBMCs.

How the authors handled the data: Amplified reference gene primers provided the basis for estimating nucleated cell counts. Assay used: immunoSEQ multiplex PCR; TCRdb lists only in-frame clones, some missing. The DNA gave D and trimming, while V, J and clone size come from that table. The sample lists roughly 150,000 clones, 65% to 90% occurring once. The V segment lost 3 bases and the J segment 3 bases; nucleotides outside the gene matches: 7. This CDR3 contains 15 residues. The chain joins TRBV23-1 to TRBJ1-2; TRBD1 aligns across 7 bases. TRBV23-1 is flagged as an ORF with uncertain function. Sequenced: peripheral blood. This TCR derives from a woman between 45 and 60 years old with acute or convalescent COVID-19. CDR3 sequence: CASSHRQGRYYGYTF. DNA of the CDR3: TGCGCCAGCAGTCATCGACAGGGTAGGTACTATGGCTACACCTTC.